This TCR beta chain was obtained from a study of blood T cell repertoires in COVID-19 (TCRdb year 2020). Background for the entire study: Samples from collaborators originated in the United States, Italy and Spain and spanned both the acute and convalescent phases of COVID-19. The material from the prospective study consisted of cDNA or gDNA derived from T cells, B-cell-depleted T cells, or PBMCs. Deeply sampled blood TCRbeta repertoires from subjects exposed to, actively infected with, or recovered from COVID-19 were included in the dataset. The repertoires were made available in a free public database intended to serve as a resource for research on the immune response to SARS-CoV-2. Samples came from the ongoing ImmuneRACE study (first 160 participants) plus 1,254 subjects from 6 global collaborators. A de-identified subject ID, COVID-19 status, age in years and sex were almost always included in the sample metadata. Where HLA class I and class II types were available, the types were taken from metadata supplied by the sample provider, not from assay-based typing. General findings and caveats noted by the study authors: The amount of clinical and demographic metadata varied by source and participant and was provided uncurated.

Collaborating institutions collected whole blood in K2EDTA tubes following their own protocols. Collaborator samples were shipped for TCRbeta analysis as frozen whole blood, isolated PBMCs, or DNA extracted from either sample type. V is reduced by 4 bases and J by 1 base, leaving a spacing of 8 bases between them. From the cysteine up to the phenylalanine, the CDR3 has a length of 13 residues. The sequence is cut down to CDR3 DNA, 39 bases in frame from base 1. Via the germline V gene (reference sequence), CDR1 is LGHDT and CDR2 YNNKEL. TCRbeta CDR3 regions were amplified from genomic DNA by means of the immunoSEQ Assay, a bias-controlled multiplex PCR. The original pipeline was this. The number of nucleated cells in each sample was estimated by amplification of reference gene primers within the assay. To quantify the absolute abundance of each unique TCRbeta CDR3 rearrangement, sequence reads were collapsed and filtered. For each sample, productive Simpson clonality was calculated as the square root of Simpson's diversity index over productive rearrangements. TCRdb obtained this table from immuneACCESS and retained in-frame rearrangements with V and J assigned. These tables miss some clones; where compared with another copy, unresolved V genes account for less than half of the shortfall, and the remainder is unexplained. V and J calls and clone size come straight from that table; D and trimming were deduced from the DNA. The sample data list about 62,000 clones, and roughly 90% of these were observed just once. 1% to 1.5% of the sample is taken by the ten largest.

Concerning this clone itself: The target of this receptor is not known. There are no base qualities to consult, and no much larger clone falls within one base.

Sequenced: peripheral blood. This clonotype was sampled from a woman of 80 years or more with acute or convalescent COVID-19. This chain joins TRBV3-1 (or the pseudogene TRBV3-2) to TRBJ2-7; the D gene is unclear. At the DNA level, the sequence is TGTGCCAGCAGCCTCTCCGGGTCCTACGAGCAGTACTTC. Translation gives CASSLSGSYEQYF.